The sequence of this T cell receptor (beta chain) was determined in a study of T cell responses to AZD1222 COVID-19 vaccine. Sequenced by immunoSEQ multiplex PCR; TCRdb stores in-frame clones only, minus some. This sample has 240,000 or so clones, with over 90% found just once. Germline values: CDR1 SGHNT, CDR2 YYREEE (reference sequence). This CDR3 has 14 amino acids. With 0 bases removed from V and 4 bases from J, the gap between germline ends came to 10 bases. The chain links TRBV5-4 to TRBJ2-5; D is undetermined. The origin of this receptor is an adult in good health. This specimen was peripheral blood, taken on day 0 of AZD1222 vaccination. The CDR3 spells CASSLAWGRETQYF. CDR3 coding DNA: TGTGCCAGCAGCTTGGCCTGGGGTCGAGAGACCCAGTACTTC.